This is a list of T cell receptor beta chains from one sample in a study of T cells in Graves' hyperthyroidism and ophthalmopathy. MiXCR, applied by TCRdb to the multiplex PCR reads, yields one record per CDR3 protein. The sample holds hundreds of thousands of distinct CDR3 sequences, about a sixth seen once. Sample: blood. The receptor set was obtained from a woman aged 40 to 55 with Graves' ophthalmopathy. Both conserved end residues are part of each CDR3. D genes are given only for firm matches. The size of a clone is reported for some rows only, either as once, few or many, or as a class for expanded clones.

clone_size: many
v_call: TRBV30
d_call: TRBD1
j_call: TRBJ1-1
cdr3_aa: CAWSGDSGYTEAFF
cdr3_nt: TGTGCCTGGAGTGGGGACAGCGGGTACACTGAAGCTTTCTTT

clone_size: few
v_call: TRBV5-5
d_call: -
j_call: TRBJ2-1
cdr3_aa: CASSLDPGWGNEQFF
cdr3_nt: TGTGCCAGCAGCTTGGATCCCGGGTGGGGCAATGAGCAGTTCTTC

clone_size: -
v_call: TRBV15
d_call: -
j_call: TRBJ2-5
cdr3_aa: CATSRERGLGGRGYQETQYF
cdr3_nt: TGTGCCACCAGCAGGGAAAGGGGACTGGGTGGTCGGGGGTACCAAGAGACCCAGTACTTC

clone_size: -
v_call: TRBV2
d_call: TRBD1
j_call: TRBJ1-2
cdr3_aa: CASSVDRGAYGYTF
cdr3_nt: TGTGCCAGCAGTGTAGACAGGGGGGCCTATGGCTACACCTTC

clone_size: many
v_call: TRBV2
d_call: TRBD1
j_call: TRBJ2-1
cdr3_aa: CASRGDREYNEQFF
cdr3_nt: TGTGCCAGCAGAGGGGACAGAGAATACAATGAGCAGTTCTTC

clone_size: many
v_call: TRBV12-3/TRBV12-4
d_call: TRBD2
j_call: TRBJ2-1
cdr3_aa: CASSRTSASTRSNEQFF
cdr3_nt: TGTGCCAGCAGCCGGACTAGCGCCTCTACTCGGAGCAATGAGCAGTTCTTC

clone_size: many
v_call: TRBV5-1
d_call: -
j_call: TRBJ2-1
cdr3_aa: CASSLRTGSYNEQFF
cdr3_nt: TGCGCCAGCAGCTTGAGGACCGGTTCCTACAATGAGCAGTTCTTC

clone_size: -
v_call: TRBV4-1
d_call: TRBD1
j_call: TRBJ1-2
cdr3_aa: CASSPLGTVKDGYTF
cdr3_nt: TGCGCCAGCAGCCCCCTGGGGACAGTAAAAGATGGCTACACCTTC

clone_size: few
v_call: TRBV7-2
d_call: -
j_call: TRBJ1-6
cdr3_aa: CASSLARHLNSPLHF
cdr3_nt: TGTGCCAGCAGCTTAGCAAGGCATCTTAATTCACCCCTCCACTTT

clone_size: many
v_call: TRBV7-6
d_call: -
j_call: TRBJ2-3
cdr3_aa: CASSLALMGGGLTDTQYF
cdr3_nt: TGTGCCAGCAGCTTAGCCCTAATGGGGGGGGGCCTCACAGATACGCAGTATTTT

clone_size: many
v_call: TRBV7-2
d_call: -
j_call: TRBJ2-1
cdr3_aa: CASSSPITGTYSYNEQFF
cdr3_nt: TGTGCCAGCAGCTCCCCCATTACCGGGACATATTCCTACAATGAGCAGTTCTTC

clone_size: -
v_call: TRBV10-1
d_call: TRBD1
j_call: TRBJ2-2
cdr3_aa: CASRQGANTGELFF
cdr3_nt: TGCGCCAGTCGACAGGGCGCGAACACCGGGGAGCTGTTTTTT

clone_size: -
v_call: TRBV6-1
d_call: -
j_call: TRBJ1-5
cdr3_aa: CASSPGFGNNQPQHF
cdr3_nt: TGTGCCAGCAGTCCGGGGTTTGGGAACAATCAGCCCCAGCATTTT

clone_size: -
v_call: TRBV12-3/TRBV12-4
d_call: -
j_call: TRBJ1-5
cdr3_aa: CASSLQGRQPQHF
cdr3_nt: TGTGCCAGCAGTTTACAGGGGCGACAGCCCCAGCATTTT

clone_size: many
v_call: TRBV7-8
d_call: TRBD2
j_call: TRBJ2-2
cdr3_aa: CASSSGTSGTGELFF
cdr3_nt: TGTGCCAGCAGCTCCGGGACTAGCGGAACCGGGGAGCTGTTTTTT

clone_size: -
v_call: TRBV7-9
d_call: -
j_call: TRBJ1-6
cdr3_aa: CASSLRGGNSPLHF
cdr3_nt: TGTGCCAGCAGCTTAAGAGGGGGTAATTCACCCCTCCACTTT

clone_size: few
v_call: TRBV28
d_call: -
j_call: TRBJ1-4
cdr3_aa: CASSGRNNEKLFF
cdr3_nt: TGTGCCAGCAGCGGACGGAATAATGAAAAACTGTTTTTT

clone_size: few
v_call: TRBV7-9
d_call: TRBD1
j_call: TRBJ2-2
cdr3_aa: CASRGQWNGELFF
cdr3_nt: TGTGCCAGCAGGGGACAGTGGAACGGGGAGCTGTTTTTT

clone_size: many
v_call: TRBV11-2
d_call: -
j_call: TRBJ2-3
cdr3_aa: CASSWAQGPDTQYF
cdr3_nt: TGTGCCAGCAGCTGGGCCCAGGGCCCTGATACGCAGTATTTT

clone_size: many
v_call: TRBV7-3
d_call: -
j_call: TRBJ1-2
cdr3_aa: CASSFNRRVSYGYTF
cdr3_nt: TGTGCCAGCAGCTTCAACAGGCGGGTTTCTTATGGCTACACCTTC

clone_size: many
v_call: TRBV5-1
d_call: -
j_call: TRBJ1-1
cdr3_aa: CASSLALGGTQLNTEAFF
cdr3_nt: TGCGCCAGCAGCTTGGCCCTGGGGGGGACCCAGTTGAACACTGAAGCTTTCTTT

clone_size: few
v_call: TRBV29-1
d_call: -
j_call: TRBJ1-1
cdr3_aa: CSVEEGFEAFF
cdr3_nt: TGCAGCGTTGAAGAGGGGTTTGAAGCTTTCTTT

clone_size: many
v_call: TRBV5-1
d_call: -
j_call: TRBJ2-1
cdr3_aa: CASSLDTFGNNEQFF
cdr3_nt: TGCGCCAGCAGCTTGGATACATTTGGAAACAATGAGCAGTTCTTC

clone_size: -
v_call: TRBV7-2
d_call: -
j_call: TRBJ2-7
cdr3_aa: CASSSAGYEQYF
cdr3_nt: TGTGCCAGCAGCTCGGCAGGTTACGAGCAGTACTTC